This TCR beta chain was sequenced for a study of OX40 agonist ivuxolimab in advanced cancers. Study background: Every patient in dose escalation had hepatocellular carcinoma, melanoma, renal cell or head and neck cancer. Study results and caveats: With doses of 0.1 to 3.0 mg/kg, CD4+ and CD8+ blood T cells had undergone clonal expansion by week 6. In general, CD8+ T cells held more expanded clones than CD4+ did, on average.

Worth noting for this clone: No antigen is known for it.

The CDR3 is 14 amino acids. Germline CDR1 reads SGHTA; CDR2 reads FQGTGA. Trimming pared 5 bases from V and 1 base from J, leaving 10 bases between. Measured with immunoSEQ multiplex PCR; TCRdb has only the in-frame clones, and not every one. The sample shows tens of thousands of clones, 88% of them seen only once. The sample here was CD4+ or CD8+ T cells sorted from blood, taken in a trial of the OX40 agonist ivuxolimab. The chain combines TRBV7-3 with TRBJ2-3; D is unclear. This sequence originates from an adult with an advanced solid tumor such as melanoma, head and neck, liver or kidney cancer. The CDR3 protein is CASSQKTGTDTQYF. CDR3 DNA: TGTGCCAGCAGCCAAAAGACGGGCACAGATACGCAGTATTTT. The whole variable domain, remainder taken from reference TRBV7-3 and TRBJ2-3, is GAGVSQTPSNKVTEKGKYVELRCDPISGHTALYWYRQSLGQGPEFLIYFQGTGAADDSGLPNDRFFAVRPEGSVSTLKIQRTERGDSAVYLCASSQKTGTDTQYFGPGTRLTVL.